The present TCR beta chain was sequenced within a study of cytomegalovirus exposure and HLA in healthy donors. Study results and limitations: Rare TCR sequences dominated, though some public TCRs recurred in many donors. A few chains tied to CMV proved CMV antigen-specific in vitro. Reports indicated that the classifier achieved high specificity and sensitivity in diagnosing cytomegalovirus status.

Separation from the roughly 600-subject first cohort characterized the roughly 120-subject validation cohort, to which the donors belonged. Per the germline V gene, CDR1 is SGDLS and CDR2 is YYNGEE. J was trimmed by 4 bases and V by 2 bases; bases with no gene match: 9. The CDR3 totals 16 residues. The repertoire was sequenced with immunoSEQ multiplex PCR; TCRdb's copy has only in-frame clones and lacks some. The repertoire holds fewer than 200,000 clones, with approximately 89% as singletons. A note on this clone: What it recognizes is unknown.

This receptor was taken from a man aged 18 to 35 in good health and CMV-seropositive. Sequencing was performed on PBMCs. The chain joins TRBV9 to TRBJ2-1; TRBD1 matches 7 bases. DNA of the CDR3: TGTGCCAGCAGCGTCCTCGGGGACAGCCAATACAATGAGCAGTTCTTC. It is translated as CASSVLGDSQYNEQFF.